The clone carrying this T cell receptor (beta chain) was seen a few times. In the authors' methods: The assay estimated nucleated cells by amplifying reference gene primers. The data were produced by immunoSEQ multiplex PCR, yet TCRdb's version contains in-frame clones alone and is incomplete. That table is the source of V, J and clone size, and D and trimming were worked out from the DNA. The sample carries some 200,000 clones, 75% to 90% recorded once. This record comes from a study of blood T cell repertoires in COVID-19. Study-level background: Researchers got acute and convalescent COVID-19 samples from the United States, Italy and Spain. From T cells, B-cell-depleted T cells, or PBMCs came the material, which was cDNA or gDNA.

V shed 2 bases and J shed 0 bases, with 14 bases lying between them. CDR3 length: 16 residues. Germline V gives CDR1 MDHEN, CDR2 SYDVKM. The rearrangement uses TRBV28 and TRBJ2-7; D possibly corresponds to TRBD2 (6 bases). Sequencing used peripheral blood. The receptor's source is a woman between 35 and 50 years old with acute or convalescent COVID-19. As DNA, the CDR3 is TGTGCCAGCAGTTTACCCTCTAGCGAGAACTCCTACGAGCAGTACTTC. This translates into CASSLPSSENSYEQYF. The full variable domain, with the rest looked up from reference TRBV28 and TRBJ2-7, is DVKVTQSSRYLVKRTGEKVFLECVQDMDHENMFWYRQDPGLGLRLIYFSYDVKMKEKGDIPEGYSVSREKKERFSLILESASTNQTSMYLCASSLPSSENSYEQYFGPGTRLTVT.